Listed below are T cell receptor beta chains from one sample, sequenced in a study of a mutant IDH1 vaccine in newly diagnosed glioma. Repertoires were generated with immunoSEQ multiplex PCR, while TCRdb's copy carries only in-frame clones and drops some. The data contain 15,000 or so clones, around 87% of them seen just once; the ten biggest clones take up 7.5% to 9.5%. This specimen consisted of PBMCs, obtained from a glioma patient treated with radiotherapy, temozolomide or both. These receptors were obtained from a woman aged 40-49 years with glioma. Some clones in this sample may be carry-over from other donors' samples. The CDR3 runs from the conserved cysteine through the conserved F or W. Clone size is stated in some rows and not others, as once, few, many or a class when expanded.

clone_size	v_call	j_call	cdr3_aa
-	TRBV2	TRBJ2-7	CASSESGVSYEQYF
-	TRBV30	TRBJ2-6	CAWSRGGDSGANVLTF
once	TRBV6-5	TRBJ2-7	CASSSPRDINYEQYF
-	TRBV29-1	TRBJ2-1	CSVDGGRDNEQFF
-	TRBV21-1	TRBJ2-1	CASSRGSSYNEQFF
-	TRBV5-1	TRBJ1-2	CASSAGQSSDVGTF
-	TRBV6-1	TRBJ1-6	CASGSPGINSPLHF
-	TRBV14	TRBJ1-1	CASSLEVGNTEAFF
-	TRBV19	TRBJ1-1	CASRGLGLTEAFF
-	TRBV10-1	TRBJ2-1	CASSVAGGRYNEQFF
few	TRBV18	TRBJ2-5	CASSPRPGNQETQYF
-	TRBV2	TRBJ2-1	CASLLSGSGDEQFF
-	TRBV7-9	TRBJ2-1	CAISRRSREGVYNEQFF
-	TRBV9	TRBJ2-7	CASSVEGLSYEQYF
-	TRBV6-6	TRBJ2-5	CASSRGGSGETQYF
-	TRBV5-8	TRBJ1-1	CASSLGPRQRMNTEAFF
-	TRBV5-1	TRBJ1-4	CANSSQPGHTNEKLFF
-	TRBV11-2	TRBJ1-3	CASSFGGNTIYF
-	TRBV7-8	TRBJ2-1	CASSLSLTSGRRYEQFF
-	TRBV5-5	TRBJ1-5	CASSLGQLYQPQHF
once	TRBV7-9	TRBJ2-5	CASGSSGRYQETQYF
-	TRBV7-9	TRBJ1-4	CASSLQGSEKLFF
-	TRBV21-1	TRBJ2-5	CASHEGPRQETQYF
once	TRBV11-2	TRBJ2-7	CASSLGASLGHLEQYF
-	TRBV29-1	TRBJ1-2	CSVEPGRYGYTF
once	TRBV4-1	TRBJ2-7	CASSTDRAYEQYF
-	TRBV7-6	TRBJ1-2	CASSLDSGGYGYTF
-	TRBV19	TRBJ2-3	CASLRGGQADTQYF
-	TRBV19	TRBJ2-7	CASSIAEASADEQYF
-	TRBV6-5	TRBJ2-6	CASSYSRASGANVLTF
-	TRBV5-1	TRBJ2-1	CASSLEGHEQFF
-	TRBV7-9	TRBJ2-7	CASSYSGLDEQYF
-	TRBV7-2	TRBJ2-1	CASSLNSDSLQQFF
-	TRBV28	TRBJ2-7	CASSFPLSGSWAEQYF
-	TRBV7-9	TRBJ2-2	CASSQGGTGELFF
-	TRBV2	TRBJ2-7	CASLMAGTRSYEQYF
-	TRBV7-2	TRBJ1-1	CASSLGRIPGWGNTEAFF
-	TRBV27	TRBJ1-5	CASSQTGAGSSNQPQHF
-	TRBV6-5	TRBJ1-1	CASSPIGPVNTEAFF
few	TRBV7-3	TRBJ1-1	CASSSGQGTEAFF
-	TRBV28	TRBJ1-4	CASRYQGNEKLFF